This TCR beta chain was identified in a study of shared clonotypes between healthy human individuals. The table came from immunoSEQ multiplex PCR; TCRdb's copy has only in-frame clones and leaves some out. The data show roughly 2,000,000 clones, approximately 94% seen once. Looked up from germline, CDR1 is MNHNS and CDR2 is SASEGT. The V gene end was trimmed by 6 bases and the J gene end by 6 bases; junction bases not matched to a gene: 18. This CDR3 is 17 amino acids long. In the naive CD8 group, cells lacked CD45RO and were positively selected for CCR7, so terminally differentiated effector memory CD45RA+ cells were left out.

The specimen was naive CD8+ T cells sorted from blood. The receptor's source is a man aged 18 to 35 in good health. The chain recombines TRBV6-1 with TRBJ2-3; 7 nucleotides align to TRBD1. The CDR3 loop reads CASSEIVGTASPDTQYF. The DNA for the CDR3 is TGTGCCAGCAGCGAAATCGTCGGGACAGCTTCCCCGGATACGCAGTATTTT.